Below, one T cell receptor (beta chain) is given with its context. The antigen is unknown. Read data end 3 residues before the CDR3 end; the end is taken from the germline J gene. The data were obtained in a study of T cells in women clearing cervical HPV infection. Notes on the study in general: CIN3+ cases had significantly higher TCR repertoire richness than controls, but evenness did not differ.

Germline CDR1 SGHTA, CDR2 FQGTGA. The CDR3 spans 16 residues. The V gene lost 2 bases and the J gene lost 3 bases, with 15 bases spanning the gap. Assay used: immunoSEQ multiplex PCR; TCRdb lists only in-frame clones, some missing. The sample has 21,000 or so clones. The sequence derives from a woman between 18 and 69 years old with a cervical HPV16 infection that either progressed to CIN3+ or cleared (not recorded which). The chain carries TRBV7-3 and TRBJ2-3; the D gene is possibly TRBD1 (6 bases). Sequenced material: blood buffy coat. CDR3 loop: CASSLLGGMRTDTQYF. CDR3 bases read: TGTGCCAGCAGCTTATTAGGGGGTATGAGGACAGATACG. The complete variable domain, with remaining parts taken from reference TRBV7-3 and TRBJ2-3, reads GAGVSQTPSNKVTEKGKYVELRCDPISGHTALYWYRQSLGQGPEFLIYFQGTGAADDSGLPNDRFFAVRPEGSVSTLKIQRTERGDSAVYLCASSLLGGMRTDTQYFGPGTRLTVL.